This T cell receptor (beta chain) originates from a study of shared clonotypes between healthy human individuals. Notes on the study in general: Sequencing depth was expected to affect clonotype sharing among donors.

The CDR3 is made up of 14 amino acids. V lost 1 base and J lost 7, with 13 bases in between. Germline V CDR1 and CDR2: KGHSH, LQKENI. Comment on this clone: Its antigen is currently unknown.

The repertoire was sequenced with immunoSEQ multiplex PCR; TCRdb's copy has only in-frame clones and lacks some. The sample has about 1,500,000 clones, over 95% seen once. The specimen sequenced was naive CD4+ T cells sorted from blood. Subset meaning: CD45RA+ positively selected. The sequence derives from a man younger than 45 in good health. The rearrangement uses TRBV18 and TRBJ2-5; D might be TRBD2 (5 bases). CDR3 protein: CASSPQDSWGTQYF. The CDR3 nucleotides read TGTGCCAGCTCACCACAGGACTCCTGGGGGACCCAGTACTTC.